What follows are 11 T cell receptor beta chains derived from one specimen sequenced in a study of OX40 agonist ivuxolimab in advanced cancers. Method: immunoSEQ multiplex PCR; TCRdb's copy keeps in-frame clones and lacks some. The sample shows 50,000 to 80,000 clones, more than 75% of them seen only once. The sample here was CD4+ or CD8+ T cells sorted from blood, taken in a trial of the OX40 agonist ivuxolimab. The receptors originated from an adult with an advanced solid tumor such as melanoma, head and neck, liver or kidney cancer.

The genes are TRBV27 and TRBJ2-7; D is undetermined. The CDR3 spans 16 residues. V was cut by 1 base and J by 0 bases, with 13 bases left in between. CDR1 and CDR2 from the germline V gene are MNHEY and SMNVEV (reference sequence). CDR3 amino acids: CASSLLTGPSSYEQYF. CDR3 sequence (DNA): TGTGCCAGCAGTTTATTAACCGGACCGAGCTCCTACGAGCAGTACTTC.

This chain joins TRBV7-8 and TRBJ2-7; 9 nucleotides match TRBD2. The CDR3 length is 15 residues. The trim removed 5 bases at V and 4 bases at J, leaving 9 bases unmatched. Germline CDR1 and CDR2: SGHVS and FQNEAQ. The CDR3 DNA sequence: TGTGCCAGCAGCATAGTGGCTAGCGGGGTGTACGAGCAGTACTTC. Translation gives CASSIVASGVYEQYF.

The chain couples TRBV27 to TRBJ2-7, with TRBD1 matching 8 bases. Trimming at V came to 5 bases and at J to 4 bases, leaving 7 bases not matched to a gene. The CDR3 extends over 14 amino acids. The germline CDR1 and CDR2 sequences are MNHEY and SMNVEV (reference sequence). The CDR3 protein is CASSIIGQGYEQYF. CDR3 bases: TGTGCCAGCAGTATTATAGGACAGGGTTACGAGCAGTACTTC.

This chain links TRBV9 with TRBJ1-2; possible D gene TRBD1, 5 bases. Trimming left V 3 bases short and J 4 bases short, with 13 bases between. The CDR3 spans 14 residues. Germline V gene data show CDR1 as SGDLS and CDR2 as YYNGEE. CDR3 sequence (DNA): TGTGCCAGCAGCGGATGGCAGGGCGGCTATGGCTACACCTTC. Translated: CASSGWQGGYGYTF.

This sequence joins TRBV7-2 and TRBJ2-7; D call uncertain. V was cut by 5 bases and J by 0 bases, with 11 bases left in between. The CDR3 extends over 14 amino acids. Germline assignment: CDR1 SGHTA and CDR2 FQGNSA. CDR3 DNA: TGTGCCAGCAGCCCCGCCCCCCTCTCCTACGAGCAGTACTTC. Translated: CASSPAPLSYEQYF.

V is TRBV28 and J is TRBJ1-2, with D perhaps TRBD1 (5 bases). The CDR3 is 14 amino acids. Germline V gene data show CDR1 as MDHEN and CDR2 as SYDVKM. The ends were cut back, 10 bases at V and 0 bases at J, with 15 bases in the middle. In DNA form, the CDR3 reads TGTGCCACTCGGGCAGGGTCCGCTAACTATGGCTACACCTTC. It specifies CATRAGSANYGYTF.

The chain employs TRBV7-9 and TRBJ2-3; D tentatively reads TRBD1 or TRBD2 (6 bases each). Germline V gene lookup returns CDR1 SEHNR and CDR2 FQNEAQ (reference sequence). Trimming removed 3 bases from V and 1 base from J, with 11 bases in between. The CDR3 covers 15 residues. CDR3 nucleotide sequence: TGTGCCAGCAGCTTGGGGGGCAGCCGCACAGATACGCAGTATTTT. This sequence encodes CASSLGGSRTDTQYF. Using reference TRBV7-9 and TRBJ2-3 for the parts outside the CDR3, the full variable domain is DTGVSQNPRHKITKRGQNVTFRCDPISEHNRLYWYRQTLGQGPEFLTYFQNEAQLEKSRLLSDRFSAERPKGSFSTLEIQRTEQGDSAMYLCASSLGGSRTDTQYFGPGTRLTVL.

This clone was found once. This chain joins TRBV6-1 and TRBJ2-3; D possibly matches TRBD1 or TRBD2 (5 bases each). CDR3 length: 12 residues. The V gene lost 8 bases and the J gene lost 12 bases, with 18 bases spanning the gap. CDR1 and CDR2 (germline): MNHNS, SASEGT. CDR3 DNA: TGTGCCAGCTCTGAGGGGAGCACAACACAGTATTTT. Translation gives CASSEGSTTQYF.

This sequence joins TRBV6-1 and TRBJ1-3; D might be TRBD1 (6 bases). Trimming removed 5 bases from V and 0 bases from J, with 8 bases in between. CDR3 length: 14 residues. CDR1 and CDR2 (germline): MNHNS, SASEGT. The DNA of the CDR3 is TGTGCCAGCAGTACAGGGAGCTCTGGAAACACCATATATTTT. Translating gives CASSTGSSGNTIYF.

The chain combines TRBV20-1 with TRBJ2-5; 7 bases agree with TRBD2. The trim removed 3 bases at V and 10 bases at J, leaving 5 bases unmatched. Germline CDR1 is DFQATT and CDR2 is SNEGSKA (reference sequence). This CDR3 is built from 11 residues. The CDR3 coding sequence is TGCAGTGCTAGTCGCGGGAGCTACCAGTACTTC. It encodes CSASRGSYQYF.

This chain uses TRBV18 with TRBJ1-1; D uncertain. The V end was cut by 2 bases, the J end by 3 bases, with 7 bases between. Per germline, CDR1 KGHSH and CDR2 LQKENI. The CDR3 has 13 amino acids. The CDR3 loop reads CASSPNADTEAFF. CDR3 in DNA: TGTGCCAGCTCACCAAACGCGGACACTGAAGCTTTCTTT.